These 27 T cell receptor beta chains were all obtained from the same sample, sequenced in a study of cytomegalovirus exposure and HLA in healthy donors. Sequencing used immunoSEQ multiplex PCR; TCRdb keeps in-frame clones, though not all of them. This table has more than 95,000 clones, roughly 95% appearing once. The sequenced material came from PBMCs. These receptors all stem from a man between 18 and 35 years old in good health and CMV-seronegative.

As regards this clone: This same CDR3 is encoded by further DNA sequences in the sample. This rearrangement joins TRBV6-4 to TRBJ2-3; possibly TRBD2 for D (6 bases). Trimming took off 2 bases at V and 0 bases at J, with 6 bases between the two ends. This CDR3 is built from 14 residues. Germline V gives CDR1 MRHNA, CDR2 SNTAGT. CDR3 amino acids: CASSDSGSTDTQYF. CDR3 DNA sequence: TGTGCCAGCAGTGACAGCGGGAGCACAGATACGCAGTATTTT.

Only one count was recorded for this clone. The CDR3 loop reads CASSTTVVSGNTIYF. The CDR3 DNA is TGTGCCAGCAGCACGACAGTTGTCTCTGGAAACACCATATATTTT. The chain combines TRBV11-2 with TRBJ1-3, with D possibly matching TRBD1 (5 bases). The V gene's germline CDR1 is SGHAT and CDR2 FQNNGV. The CDR3 is 15 residues long. With 5 bases removed from V and 0 bases from J, the gap between germline ends came to 11 bases.

A single count supports this clone. This sequence joins TRBV28 and TRBJ2-2; 7 bases match TRBD1. CDR3 length equals 14 residues. Germline assignment: CDR1 MDHEN and CDR2 SYDVKM. Germline trimming cut 5 bases from V and 4 bases from J; bases unmatched to any gene: 4. This CDR3 reads CASSGTGVTGELFF. CDR3 nucleotide sequence: TGTGCCAGCAGTGGCACAGGGGTCACCGGGGAGCTGTTTTTT.

The rearrangement uses TRBV28 and TRBJ1-3, with 7 bases lining up with TRBD1. CDR3 length: 14 residues. The germline V gene encodes CDR1 MDHEN and CDR2 SYDVKM. The V segment lost 5 bases and the J segment 4 bases; nucleotides outside the gene matches: 5. The chain's CDR3 is CASSLTGAGNTIYF. CDR3 coding DNA: TGTGCCAGCAGTCTCACAGGGGCGGGAAACACCATATATTTT.

This chain connects TRBV11-2 to TRBJ2-1; 10 bases fit TRBD1. Germline V gives CDR1 SGHAT, CDR2 FQNNGV. The trim removed 5 bases at V and 2 bases at J, leaving 6 bases unmatched. CDR3 size: 16 residues. Here the CDR3 reads CASSHPTGGAYNEQFF. The CDR3 coding sequence is TGTGCCAGCAGCCACCCGACAGGGGGCGCCTACAATGAGCAGTTCTTC.

The V gene is TRBV7-3, the J gene TRBJ2-7; D possibly corresponds to TRBD2 (6 bases). Germline V gene lookup returns CDR1 SGHTA and CDR2 FQGTGA. Trimming stripped 3 bases from V and 4 bases from J, with 13 bases between. The CDR3 covers 14 residues. The chain's CDR3 is CASSFGGVGYEQYF. The CDR3 bases are TGTGCCAGCAGCTTTGGCGGGGTTGGATACGAGCAGTACTTC.

The chain couples TRBV28 to TRBJ1-1; TRBD1 is a possible D gene (6 bases). This CDR3 comprises 15 residues. Looked up from germline, CDR1 is MDHEN and CDR2 is SYDVKM. V lost 6 bases to trimming and J lost 8 bases, with 22 bases between them. Here the CDR3 reads CASSLGASRMGEAFF. CDR3 DNA sequence: TGTGCCAGCAGCCTGGGGGCCTCCCGAATGGGCGAAGCTTTCTTT.

The chain combines TRBV6-6 with TRBJ2-4, with TRBD2 as a possible D gene (5 bases). The CDR3 is 16 residues long. Trimming stripped 5 bases from V and 2 bases from J, with 16 bases between. The germline V gene has CDR1 MNHNY and CDR2 SVGAGI (reference sequence). The CDR3 reads CASSHAPRAPKNIQYF. CDR3 sequence (DNA): TGTGCCAGCAGTCACGCTCCGAGGGCACCCAAAAACATTCAGTACTTC.

The chain carries TRBV5-4 and TRBJ1-4, with D possibly matching TRBD1 (5 bases). The CDR3 spans 13 residues. Looked up from germline, CDR1 is SGHNT and CDR2 is YYREEE (reference sequence). V was shortened by 0 bases and J by 6 bases, with 6 bases between the two germline ends. The DNA for the CDR3 is TGTGCCAGCAGCTTGGTCAGGGATGAAAAACTGTTTTTT. Protein: CASSLVRDEKLFF. Drawing the rest from reference TRBV5-4 and TRBJ1-4, the complete variable domain is ETGVTQSPTHLIKTRGQQVTLRCSSQSGHNTVSWYQQALGQGPQFIFQYYREEENGRGNFPPRFSGLQFPNYSSELNVNALELDDSALYLCASSLVRDEKLFFGSGTQLSVL.

In its sample, this clone was seen once. The V gene is TRBV28, the J gene TRBJ1-1, with a tentative D call TRBD1 (6 bases). CDR1 MDHEN and CDR2 SYDVKM come from the germline V gene. This CDR3 has 18 amino acids. V was trimmed by 5 bases and J by 2 bases, leaving 24 bases between them. The CDR3 reads CASSPVLGSGTKNTEAFF. The CDR3 DNA is TGTGCCAGCAGTCCAGTTTTGGGATCCGGGACAAAAAACACTGAAGCTTTCTTT.

This chain joins TRBV19 and TRBJ2-7, with 9 nucleotides matching TRBD1. Germline V gives CDR1 LNHDA, CDR2 SQIVND (reference sequence). The CDR3 sequence is 16 residues long. J lost 4 bases, V lost 6 bases, and 13 bases had no gene match. For the CDR3, the DNA is TGTGCCAGTAGCCCCACTATGGGGACAGGGCTTTACGAGCAGTACTTC. It codes for CASSPTMGTGLYEQYF.

V and J are TRBV9 and TRBJ2-1, with D possibly matching TRBD2 (5 bases). This CDR3 is 20 amino acids long. The germline gives CDR1 SGDLS, CDR2 YYNGEE. The V and J ends lost 1 base and 0 bases respectively, with 23 bases between them. The CDR3 loop reads CASSVSQANRESSSYNEQFF. The CDR3, as DNA: TGTGCCAGCAGCGTAAGTCAGGCCAACCGGGAATCCAGCTCCTACAATGAGCAGTTCTTC. The whole variable domain, filled in from reference TRBV9 and TRBJ2-1, reads DSGVTQTPKHLITATGQRVTLRCSPRSGDLSVYWYQQSLDQGLQFLIQYYNGEERAKGNILERFSAQQFPDLHSELNLSSLELGDSALYFCASSVSQANRESSSYNEQFFGPGTRLTVL.

The rearrangement links TRBV14 to TRBJ2-7; maybe TRBD1 (6 bases). Germline CDR1 reads SGHDN; CDR2 reads FVKESK. The ends were cut back, 10 bases at V and 3 bases at J, with 16 bases in the middle. CDR3 length: 13 amino acids. The CDR3 spells CATRVTGNYEQYF. The CDR3 DNA sequence: TGTGCCACAAGGGTGACAGGCAACTACGAGCAGTACTTC.

The chain joins TRBV5-4 to TRBJ2-1, with 8 bases lining up with TRBD2. Germline trimming cut 0 bases from V and 9 bases from J; bases unmatched to any gene: 8. CDR1 SGHNT and CDR2 YYREEE come from the germline V gene (reference sequence). CDR3 length: 15 residues. In DNA, the CDR3 is TGTGCCAGCAGCTTGGCCCGGACTAGCTGGGGTGAGCAGTTCTTC. Translation: CASSLARTSWGEQFF.

The rearrangement uses TRBV5-6 and TRBJ2-7; 8 bases match TRBD1. The CDR3 runs to 15 residues. Germline loops: CDR1 SGHDT, CDR2 YYEEEE. The V segment lost 5 bases and the J segment 4 bases; nucleotides outside the gene matches: 11. CDR3 loop: CASSYQVTGGYEQYF. DNA for the CDR3: TGTGCCAGCAGTTACCAAGTTACAGGGGGATACGAGCAGTACTTC.

This chain links TRBV7-9 with TRBJ2-7; 8 nucleotides line up with TRBD1. The CDR3 totals 16 residues. Germline-derived CDR1 and CDR2 are SEHNR and FQNEAQ (reference sequence). The J segment lost 6 bases and the V segment lost 4 bases, leaving 14 bases of the junction unmatched. CDR3 loop: CASSSFLVDRVVEQYF. The DNA of the CDR3 is TGTGCCAGCAGCTCATTTCTCGTGGACAGGGTAGTCGAGCAGTACTTC. The variable domain in full, completed from reference TRBV7-9 and TRBJ2-7, reads DTGVSQNPRHKITKRGQNVTFRCDPISEHNRLYWYRQTLGQGPEFLTYFQNEAQLEKSRLLSDRFSAERPKGSFSTLEIQRTEQGDSAMYLCASSSFLVDRVVEQYFGPGTRLTVT.

The chain combines TRBV29-1 with TRBJ1-2; D gene ambiguous. From germline, CDR1 is SQVTM and CDR2 ANQGSEA. The ends were cut back, 1 base at V and 4 bases at J, with 10 bases in the middle. The CDR3 spans 13 residues. The CDR3 spells CSVEGDTPYGYTF. For the CDR3, the DNA is TGCAGCGTTGAAGGCGACACTCCCTATGGCTACACCTTC.

The rearrangement uses TRBV7-9 and TRBJ2-1, with 7 positions matching TRBD1. Germline V gene lookup returns CDR1 SEHNR and CDR2 FQNEAQ (reference sequence). This CDR3 spans 15 amino acids. The trim removed 5 bases at V and 4 bases at J, leaving 8 bases unmatched. The CDR3 region has the DNA TGTGCCAGCAGCCCCGAGACAGGGATATACAATGAGCAGTTCTTC. The encoded protein is CASSPETGIYNEQFF.

The chain recombines TRBV18 with TRBJ1-4, with 8 positions matching TRBD1. The V segment lost 4 bases and the J segment 8 bases; nucleotides outside the gene matches: 6. Germline V gives CDR1 KGHSH, CDR2 LQKENI. The CDR3 runs 14 residues. In nucleotides, the CDR3 is TGTGCCAGCTCACAAGGACAGGGTGAAGAAAAACTGTTTTTT. Protein product: CASSQGQGEEKLFF.

The chain carries TRBV5-1 and TRBJ1-4, with D possibly TRBD1 on 5 matching bases. The CDR3 has 16 amino acids. From germline, CDR1 is SGHRS and CDR2 YFSETQ. With 4 bases removed from V and 7 bases from J, the gap between germline ends came to 20 bases. CDR3 sequence: CASSPLSGRRGEKLFF. The CDR3 DNA reads TGCGCCAGCAGCCCTCTTTCCGGTCGGAGGGGTGAAAAACTGTTTTTT.

The V gene is TRBV9, the J gene TRBJ2-2, with 10 bases identical to TRBD2. Trimming took 3 bases from V and 2 from J; bases not matched to a gene: 4. Germline V lookup: CDR1 SGDLS, CDR2 YYNGEE. The CDR3 covers 16 residues. The CDR3 DNA sequence: TGTGCCAGCAGCGAGGTAGCGGGAGGCAACACCGGGGAGCTGTTTTTT. Translating gives CASSEVAGGNTGELFF.

The V gene is TRBV7-2, the J gene TRBJ2-1; 8 bases are a match to TRBD1. After removal of 0 bases from V and 7 bases from J, the junction contained 2 bases not matched to a gene. This CDR3 has 14 residues. Looked up from germline, CDR1 is SGHTA and CDR2 is FQGNSA. The CDR3 coding sequence is TGTGCCAGCAGCTTAGCTACAGGGGGGAATGAGCAGTTCTTC. Its translation is CASSLATGGNEQFF.

CDR3 sequence reads: CASRLGGTGWSTDTQYF. The CDR3 DNA sequence: TGTGCCAGCAGACTAGGGGGGACAGGGTGGAGCACAGATACGCAGTATTTT. This chain uses TRBV27 with TRBJ2-3, with TRBD1 identical over 9 bases. Germline-derived CDR1 and CDR2 are MNHEY and SMNVEV (reference sequence). J gave up 0 bases and V 6 bases, and 10 bases lay outside the gene matches. The CDR3 is made up of 17 amino acids.

This clone was observed a handful of times. The chain combines TRBV27 with TRBJ1-2; D might be TRBD1 (6 bases). The CDR3 sequence is 15 residues long. V was clipped by 8 bases and J by 8 bases, with 24 bases between them. The germline gives CDR1 MNHEY, CDR2 SMNVEV (reference sequence). The CDR3 DNA sequence: TGTGCCAGCGGATACAGGGACCCTAAACGAGTGGGCTACACCTTC. Amino acid sequence: CASGYRDPKRVGYTF.

The V gene is TRBV7-9, the J gene TRBJ2-7; D unclear. Deletions cut 2 bases from V and 6 bases from J, with 8 bases between. There are 12 residues in the CDR3. The germline gives CDR1 SEHNR, CDR2 FQNEAQ (reference sequence). CDR3 sequence (DNA): TGTGCCAGCAGCTTAAAGCCCTCCGAGCAGTACTTC. Its translation: CASSLKPSEQYF.

The rearrangement joins TRBV5-1 to TRBJ1-1, with 8 bases matching TRBD1. CDR3 length: 16 residues. Germline loops: CDR1 SGHRS, CDR2 YFSETQ. After removal of 0 bases from V and 0 bases from J, the junction contained 4 bases not matched to a gene. For the CDR3, the DNA is TGCGCCAGCAGCTTGGAGGGCAGGGGGCTGAACACTGAAGCTTTCTTT. Its translation is CASSLEGRGLNTEAFF.

The J gene is TRBJ2-1, the V gene TRBV5-1; 8 nucleotides agree with TRBD2. The V gene's germline CDR1 is SGHRS and CDR2 YFSETQ. The V segment lost 6 bases and the J segment 7 bases; nucleotides outside the gene matches: 15. CDR3 length equals 16 residues. The chain's CDR3 is CASTPFGSPGGNEQFF. In nucleotides, the CDR3 is TGCGCCAGCACCCCCTTTGGTAGCCCGGGGGGGAATGAGCAGTTCTTC.